The entry below describes one TCR beta chain. Measured with immunoSEQ multiplex PCR; TCRdb has only the in-frame clones, and not every one. In the table there are about 350,000 clones, roughly 87% of which are singletons. V gave up 3 bases and J gave up 0 bases; unmatched junction bases: 4. Germline values: CDR1 MDHEN, CDR2 SYDVKM. The CDR3 totals 15 residues. These data belong to a study of blood T cell repertoires in COVID-19. Study context: Samples of COVID-19 (acute and convalescent) were obtained from the United States, Italy and Spain.

The sequence was collected from a woman in her 30s who had recovered from COVID-19. This rearrangement joins TRBV28 to TRBJ1-1, with TRBD1 matching 7 bases. The sample taken for sequencing was PBMCs or T cells enriched from blood (not recorded which). The DNA of the CDR3 is TGTGCCAGCAGTTTTCCACAGGGGATGAACACTGAAGCTTTCTTT. This translates into CASSFPQGMNTEAFF. Full variable domain (rest looked up from reference TRBV28 and TRBJ1-1): DVKVTQSSRYLVKRTGEKVFLECVQDMDHENMFWYRQDPGLGLRLIYFSYDVKMKEKGDIPEGYSVSREKKERFSLILESASTNQTSMYLCASSFPQGMNTEAFFGQGTRLTVV.